This TCR beta chain was documented in a study of cytomegalovirus exposure and HLA in healthy donors. About the research overall: Per a later analysis, the roughly 680 first-cohort and fewer than 150 validation repertoires shared one platform. Study-wide points: Among the CMV-associated chains, a few were confirmed in vitro as specific for CMV antigens.

CDR1 is LNHDA and CDR2 is SQIVND in the germline V gene (reference sequence). Germline trimming cut 3 bases from V and 1 base from J; bases unmatched to any gene: 2. The CDR3 length is 15 residues. Using immunoSEQ multiplex PCR, the repertoire was profiled, and TCRdb retains in-frame clones only, with some absent. The data show 90,000 to 120,000 clones, around 95% seen once. As to this clone: As yet, its antigen is unknown.

This receptor was identified in a woman between 18 and 30 years old in good health and CMV-seronegative. Sequencing was carried out using PBMCs. This chain uses TRBV19 with TRBJ2-5; 10 bases agree with TRBD2. This CDR3 reads CASSMSSGSQETQYF. The DNA of the CDR3 is TGTGCCAGTAGTATGTCTAGCGGGAGCCAAGAGACCCAGTACTTC.